This T cell receptor (beta chain) was identified during a study of blood T cell repertoires in COVID-19. Study-wide background: Specimens from acute and convalescent COVID-19 originated in the United States, Italy and Spain. The analysed material was cDNA or gDNA that came from T cells, B-cell-depleted T cells, or PBMCs.

In the original processing: Amplification of reference gene primers was used by the study to estimate nucleated cell counts. Produced via immunoSEQ multiplex PCR; TCRdb's table is partial and in-frame only. That table is the source of V, J and clone size, and D and trimming were worked out from the DNA. The table includes 200,000 to 300,000 clones, around 83% detected once. Looked up from germline, CDR1 is LNHDA and CDR2 is SQIVND (reference sequence). This CDR3 comprises 15 residues. J was trimmed by 5 bases and V by 8 bases; bases with no gene match: 14. This chain links TRBV19 with TRBJ2-5, with TRBD1 matching over 7 bases. This TCR was sampled from a man older than 75 with acute or convalescent COVID-19. Source material: peripheral blood. The CDR3, as DNA: TGTGCCAGTTCGGGTTCCGGCAGGGGGTGGGAGACCCAGTACTTC. This sequence encodes CASSGSGRGWETQYF.